The following is a T cell receptor (beta chain) sequence with its context. The target antigen is unknown. Tumor samples were obtained before definitive surgery or chemotherapy. The germline V gene encodes CDR1 WNHNN and CDR2 SYGVQD (reference sequence). V lost 3 bases, J lost 5 bases, and 5 bases stayed unmatched. This CDR3 is 16 amino acids long. This sample stems from a study of high-grade serous ovarian cancer treatment subgroups. Study-wide background: Samples averaged 14,192 reads and approximately 7,000 unique TCR beta rearrangements.

The repertoire was sequenced with immunoSEQ multiplex PCR; TCRdb's copy has only in-frame clones and lacks some. The data show approximately 920 clones, with over 65% seen just once and approximately 20% held by the top ten. Points from the study as a whole: Repertoire similarity ranged 0.11 to 0.79 between tumors of one patient. TCR relatedness rose with neoantigen level and trended with mutation load.

The chain links TRBV10-1 to TRBJ2-3; 13 bases are a match to TRBD2. The material sequenced was tumor tissue. The clonotype originates from a human donor with high-grade serous ovarian cancer. In DNA, the CDR3 is TGCGCCAGCAGTGACGGACTAGCGGGAGCTGGAGATACGCAGTATTTT. It specifies CASSDGLAGAGDTQYF.